The subject of this entry is one T cell receptor (beta chain). What it binds is not known. It was with 60 Vbeta and 13 Jbeta primers that the PCR ran. TCRdb's table, derived via immunoSEQ multiplex PCR, lists solely in-frame clones and lacks some. The sample contains roughly 150,000 clones, around 80% of which appear only once. CDR1 and CDR2 from the germline V gene are SNHLY and FYNNEI. V lost 6 bases, J lost 8 bases, and 4 bases stayed unmatched. The CDR3 extends over 12 amino acids. These data come from a study of cytomegalovirus exposure and HLA in healthy donors. Study-level points and caveats: Earlier findings revealed that most TCR beta V segments proved productive either about 87% or about 30% of the time. Only CMV serostatus was available as immune exposure information.

This TCR was recovered from a man under 40 in good health and CMV-seropositive. The gene calls are TRBV2 and TRBJ2-1; 7 positions agree with TRBD2. Sequenced sample: PBMCs. The CDR3 nucleotides read TGTGCCAGCAGGCAGGGAGGGGATGAGCAGTTCTTC. Protein: CASRQGGDEQFF.